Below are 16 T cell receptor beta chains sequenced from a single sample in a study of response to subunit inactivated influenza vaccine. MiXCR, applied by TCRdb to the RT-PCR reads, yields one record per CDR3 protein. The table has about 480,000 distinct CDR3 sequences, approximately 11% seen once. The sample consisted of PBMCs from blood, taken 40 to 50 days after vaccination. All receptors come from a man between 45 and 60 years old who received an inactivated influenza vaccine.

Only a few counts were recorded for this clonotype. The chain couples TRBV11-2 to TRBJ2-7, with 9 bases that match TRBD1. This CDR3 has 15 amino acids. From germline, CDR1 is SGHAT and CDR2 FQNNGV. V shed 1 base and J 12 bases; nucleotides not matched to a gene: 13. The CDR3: CASSLVGTGPLSGYF. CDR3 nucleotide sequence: TGTGCCAGCAGCTTAGTAGGGACAGGGCCCCTAAGCGGGTACTTC.

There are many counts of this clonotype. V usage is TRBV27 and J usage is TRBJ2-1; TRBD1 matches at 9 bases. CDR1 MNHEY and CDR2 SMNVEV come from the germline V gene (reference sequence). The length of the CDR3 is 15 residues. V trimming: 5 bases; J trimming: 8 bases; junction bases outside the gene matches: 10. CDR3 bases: TGTGCCAGCAGTCCAAACTGGGACAGGGACGATGAGCAGTTCTTC. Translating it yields CASSPNWDRDDEQFF.

In DNA form, the CDR3 reads TGCAGTGCCAGGGACAGGGTCAATGAGCAGTTCTTC. It encodes CSARDRVNEQFF. The chain links TRBV20-1 to TRBJ2-1, with TRBD1 identical over 9 bases. The CDR3 has 12 amino acids. Trimming cost V 6 bases and J 6 bases; bases outside gene matches: 3. Germline CDR1 and CDR2: DFQATT and SNEGSKA (reference sequence).

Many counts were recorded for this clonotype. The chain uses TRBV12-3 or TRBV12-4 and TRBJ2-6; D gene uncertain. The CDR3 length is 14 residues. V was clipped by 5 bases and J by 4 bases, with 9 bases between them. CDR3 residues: CASSQVGGANVLTF. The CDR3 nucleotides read TGTGCCAGCAGTCAGGTTGGAGGGGCCAACGTCCTGACTTTC.

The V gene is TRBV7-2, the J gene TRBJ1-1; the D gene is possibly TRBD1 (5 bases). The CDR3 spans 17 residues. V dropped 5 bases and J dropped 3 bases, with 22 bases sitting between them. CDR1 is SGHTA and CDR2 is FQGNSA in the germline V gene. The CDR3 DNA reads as TGTGCCAGCAGCCGATTTGTAGGGGACTTCGGTTACACTGAAGCTTTCTTT. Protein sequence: CASSRFVGDFGYTEAFF.

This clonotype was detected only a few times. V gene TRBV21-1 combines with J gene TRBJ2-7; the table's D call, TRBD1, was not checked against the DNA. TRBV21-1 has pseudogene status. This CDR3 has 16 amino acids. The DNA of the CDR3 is TGTGCCAGCAGCGAAAGGGGGGGCCTCATCTTCGAGGAGCAGTACTTC. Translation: CASSERGGLIFEEQYF.

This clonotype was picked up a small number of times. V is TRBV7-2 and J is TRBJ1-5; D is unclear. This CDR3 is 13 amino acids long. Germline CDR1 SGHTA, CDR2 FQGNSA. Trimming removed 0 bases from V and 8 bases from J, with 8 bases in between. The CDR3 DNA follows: TGTGCCAGCAGCTTAGCGGGAGCCGAGCCCCAGCATTTT. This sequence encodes CASSLAGAEPQHF.

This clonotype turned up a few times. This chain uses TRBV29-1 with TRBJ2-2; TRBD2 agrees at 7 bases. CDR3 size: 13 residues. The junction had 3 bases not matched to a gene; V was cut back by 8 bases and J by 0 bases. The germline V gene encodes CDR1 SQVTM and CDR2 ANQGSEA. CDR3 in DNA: TGCAGCACGGGACTACCGAACACCGGGGAGCTGTTTTTT. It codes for CSTGLPNTGELFF.

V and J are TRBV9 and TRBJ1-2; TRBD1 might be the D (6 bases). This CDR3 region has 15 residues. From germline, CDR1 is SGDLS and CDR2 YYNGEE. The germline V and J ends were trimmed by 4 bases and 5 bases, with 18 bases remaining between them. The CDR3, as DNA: TGTGCCAGCAGCCCTGGAGGGGGAACTGGATATGGCTACACCTTC. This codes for CASSPGGGTGYGYTF. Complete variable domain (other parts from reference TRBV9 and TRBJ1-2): DSGVTQTPKHLITATGQRVTLRCSPRSGDLSVYWYQQSLDQGLQFLIQYYNGEERAKGNILERFSAQQFPDLHSELNLSSLELGDSALYFCASSPGGGTGYGYTFGSGTRLTVV.

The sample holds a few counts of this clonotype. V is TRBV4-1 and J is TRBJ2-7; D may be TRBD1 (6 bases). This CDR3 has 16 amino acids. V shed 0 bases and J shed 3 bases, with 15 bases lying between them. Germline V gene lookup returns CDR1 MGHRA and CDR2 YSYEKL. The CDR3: CASSQDPGTRSYEQYF. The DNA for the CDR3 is TGCGCCAGCAGCCAAGATCCGGGGACAAGGAGCTACGAGCAGTACTTC.

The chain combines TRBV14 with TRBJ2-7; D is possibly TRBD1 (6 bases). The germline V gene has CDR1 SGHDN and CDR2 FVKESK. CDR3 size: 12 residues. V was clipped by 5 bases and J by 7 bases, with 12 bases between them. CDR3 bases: TGTGCCAGCAGCGAACAGGGTTGGGAGCAGTACTTC. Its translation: CASSEQGWEQYF.

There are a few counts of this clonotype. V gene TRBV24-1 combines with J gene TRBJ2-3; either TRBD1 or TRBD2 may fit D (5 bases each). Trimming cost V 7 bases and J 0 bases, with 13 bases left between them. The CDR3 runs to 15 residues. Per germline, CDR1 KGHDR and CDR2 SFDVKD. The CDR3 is CATSELRDSTDTQYF. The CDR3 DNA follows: TGTGCCACCAGCGAACTCCGGGACAGCACAGATACGCAGTATTTT.

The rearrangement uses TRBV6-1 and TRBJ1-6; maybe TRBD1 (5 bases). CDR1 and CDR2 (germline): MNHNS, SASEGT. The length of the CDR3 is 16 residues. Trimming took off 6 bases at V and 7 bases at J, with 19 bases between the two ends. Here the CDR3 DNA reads TGTGCCAGCAGCCCCGCGGGCCGAGGGGTAAATTCACCCCTCCACTTT. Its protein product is CASSPAGRGVNSPLHF.

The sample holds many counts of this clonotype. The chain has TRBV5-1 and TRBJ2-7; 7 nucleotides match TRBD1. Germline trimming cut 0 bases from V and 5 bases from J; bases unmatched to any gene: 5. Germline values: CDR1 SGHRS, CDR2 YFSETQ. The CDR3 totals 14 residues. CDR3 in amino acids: CASSLGQGSDEQYF. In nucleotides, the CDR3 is TGCGCCAGCAGCTTGGGACAGGGAAGTGACGAGCAGTACTTC.

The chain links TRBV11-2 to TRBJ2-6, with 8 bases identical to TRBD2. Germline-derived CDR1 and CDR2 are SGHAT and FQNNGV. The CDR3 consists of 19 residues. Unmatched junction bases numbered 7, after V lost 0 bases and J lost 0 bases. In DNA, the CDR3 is TGTGCCAGCAGCTTAGATCAGCGGGGGATTCCCTCTGGGGCCAACGTCCTGACTTTC. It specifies CASSLDQRGIPSGANVLTF.

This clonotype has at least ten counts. CDR3 coding DNA: TGTGCCAGCAGTGACAGGGTCCGGACTCATGAGACCCAGTACTTC. Translated, it gives CASSDRVRTHETQYF. This chain connects TRBV12-3 or TRBV12-4 to TRBJ2-5; 7 bases map to TRBD1. CDR3 length equals 15 residues. V gave up 5 bases and J gave up 5 bases; unmatched junction bases: 11.